This T cell receptor (beta chain) derives from a study of Graves' ophthalmopathy and Graves' hyperthyroidism. Enrollment excluded any patients with other autoimmune diseases, uncontrolled infections, pregnancy or lactation. Diagnostic conclusions were grounded in clinical symptoms, serum thyroxine, TRAb, thyroid ultrasound and orbital computed tomography. The PBMCs used were ones drawn from over 9.5 ml of fresh peripheral blood. This clonotype came up many times. The antigen remains undetermined. The study's findings and limits: Sensitivity of 87.88% and specificity of about 84% were achieved when a 13-signature model separated ophthalmopathy from stable hyperthyroidism.

Amplifying from RNA transcripts, the study obtained TCR beta CDR3 regions. RT-PCR was first run with HTBI primers, then multiplex PCR in a second round. TCRdb called the multiplex PCR reads again in MiXCR, with one record for every CDR3 protein. Of around 340,000 distinct CDR3 sequences in the sample, roughly 17% were seen once. The length of the CDR3 is 14 residues. With 4 bases clipped from V and 5 bases from J, the junction kept 8 bases outside the gene matches. Germline lookup yields CDR1 SEHNR and CDR2 FQNEAQ (reference sequence). V gene TRBV7-9 combines with J gene TRBJ2-7; TRBD1 aligns across 7 bases. This clonotype originated in an adult man with Graves' ophthalmopathy. The sequenced sample was peripheral blood. CDR3 DNA: TGTGCCAGCAGCTCCCGACAGGGTACGCACGAGCAGTACTTC. Translation gives CASSSRQGTHEQYF.